This passage covers 21 T cell receptor beta chains from one sample sequenced in a study of breast tumors, draining lymph nodes, adjacent tissues. Each CDR3 protein gets one entry after TCRdb re-called the multiplex PCR reads with MiXCR. Here the sample spans some 65,000 distinct CDR3 sequences, around two fifths being singletons. What was sequenced was breast tumor tissue. The origin of the receptors is a female donor with breast cancer. Some clones in this sample may be carry-over from other donors' samples.

There are many counts of this clonotype. The chain couples TRBV5-1 to TRBJ2-3; the D gene is possibly TRBD2 (5 bases). The CDR3 runs to 14 residues. V was cut by 4 bases and J by 3 bases, with 12 bases left in between. CDR1 and CDR2 from the germline V gene are SGHRS and YFSETQ. This CDR3 is CASSPGLITDTQYF. CDR3 DNA: TGCGCCAGCAGCCCCGGACTGATTACAGATACGCAGTATTTT.

This clonotype was detected ten times or more. The chain links TRBV27 to TRBJ2-1; a weak D match, TRBD1 (6 bases). Trimming pared 4 bases from V and 4 bases from J, leaving 14 bases between. The CDR3 loop spans 15 amino acids. In germline, CDR1 is MNHEY, CDR2 SMNVEV (reference sequence). The CDR3 protein is CASSYGGARYNEQFF. The CDR3 bases are TGTGCCAGCAGTTATGGGGGCGCCCGGTACAATGAGCAGTTCTTC.

This clonotype was seen ten or more times. The chain has TRBV9 and TRBJ1-2; unclear D gene. V lost 1 base, J lost 5 bases, and 9 bases lay in between. Germline CDR1 SGDLS, CDR2 YYNGEE. This CDR3 has 13 residues. CDR3 sequence: CASSVTEGYGYTF. In DNA, the CDR3 is TGTGCCAGCAGCGTAACGGAGGGATATGGCTACACCTTC.

This clonotype was counted only a few times. This chain joins TRBV6-5 and TRBJ2-2; TRBD2 agrees at 11 bases. CDR1 MNHEY and CDR2 SVGAGI come from the germline V gene. The CDR3 spans 21 residues. Losses at the gene ends were 7 bases for V and 5 bases for J; bases not matched to a gene: 24. In nucleotides, the CDR3 is TGTGCCAGCACCTTCTCGTGGGGACTAGCGGAGCTAGGGGGGCCGACCGGGGAGCTGTTTTTT. Translation gives CASTFSWGLAELGGPTGELFF.

J is TRBJ2-5 and V is TRBV6-5, with TRBD2 as a possible D gene (6 bases). Germline V gene sequence: CDR1 MNHEY, CDR2 SVGAGI. The CDR3 totals 16 residues. Trimming took 5 bases from V and 1 from J, leaving 17 bases between them. CDR3 in amino acids: CASSPSGTLSQETQYF. CDR3 nucleotides: TGTGCCAGCAGTCCCTCCGGGACTCTCAGCCAAGAGACCCAGTACTTC.

This chain connects TRBV20-1 to TRBJ1-2, with TRBD1 matching over 8 bases. V dropped 0 bases and J dropped 6; count of bases not matched to a gene: 12. Germline V CDR1 and CDR2: DFQATT, SNEGSKA (reference sequence). The CDR3 length is 16 residues. The CDR3 is CSARDPKTGAGNGYTF. As DNA, the CDR3 is TGCAGTGCTAGAGACCCTAAGACAGGGGCCGGGAATGGCTACACCTTC.

The J gene is TRBJ2-1, the V gene TRBV11-2; D may be TRBD1 (5 bases). Trimming pared 4 bases from V and 12 bases from J, leaving 19 bases between. This CDR3 is 14 amino acids long. Looked up from germline, CDR1 is SGHAT and CDR2 is FQNNGV. CDR3 DNA sequence: TGTGCCAGCAGCTCCCTTAGGGCGACAGATACGCAGTTCTTC. Its protein is CASSSLRATDTQFF.

The J gene is TRBJ1-4, the V gene TRBV7-9; D unresolved. With 5 bases removed from V and 12 bases from J, the gap between germline ends came to 13 bases. Germline V CDR1 and CDR2: SEHNR, FQNEAQ (reference sequence). The CDR3 is 12 amino acids. The CDR3 nucleotides are TGTGCCAGCAGCCCAGGCGGACGAGAACTGTTTTTT. It is translated as CASSPGGRELFF.

This clonotype was found many times. This chain joins TRBV6-4 and TRBJ2-1, with D unresolved. Germline CDR1 is MRHNA and CDR2 is SNTAGT. The length of the CDR3 is 13 residues. The V and J ends lost 0 bases and 8 bases respectively, with 8 bases between them. CDR3 in amino acids: CASSDSWAYEQFF. The CDR3 bases are TGTGCCAGCAGTGACTCATGGGCCTATGAGCAGTTCTTC.

This clonotype was found many times. The rearrangement uses TRBV7-4 and TRBJ2-3, with D uncertain. The germline V gene encodes CDR1 SGHVT and CDR2 SQSDAQ. V shed 8 bases and J shed 6 bases, with 6 bases lying between them. This CDR3 region has 10 residues. DNA of the CDR3: TGTGCCAGCTTTGTGGATACGCAGTATTTT. Translating it yields CASFVDTQYF.

The rearrangement uses TRBV7-2 and TRBJ2-5, with D perhaps given as TRBD1 or TRBD2 (10 bases each). The CDR3 is made up of 18 amino acids. Germline CDR1 is SGHTA and CDR2 is FQGNSA. Trimming took 6 bases from V and 6 from J, leaving 29 bases between them. DNA for the CDR3: TGTGCCAGCAGTAAAACCCCCAGCGGGGGGGACAGGGGACAGACCCAGTACTTC. It yields the protein CASSKTPSGGDRGQTQYF.

This clonotype was observed many times. The rearrangement joins TRBV27 to TRBJ1-3; D is perhaps TRBD1 (5 bases). V lost 8 bases and J 3 bases, leaving 11 bases between the germline ends. Germline V gene sequence: CDR1 MNHEY, CDR2 SMNVEV (reference sequence). The length of the CDR3 is 13 residues. CDR3 protein: CASAREIGNTIYF. In DNA form, the CDR3 reads TGTGCCAGCGCCAGGGAGATTGGAAACACCATATATTTT.

A remark on this clonotype: This clone may be a read error of a much larger clone one base away. The rearrangement links TRBV27 to TRBJ2-3; the D gene is possibly TRBD1 (5 bases). Trimming took off 6 bases at V and 3 bases at J, with 25 bases between the two ends. The CDR3 has 18 amino acids. From germline, CDR1 is MNHEY and CDR2 SMNVEV (reference sequence). The CDR3 protein is CASSLHGASHRETDTQYF. The CDR3 nucleotides are TGTGCCAGCAGCCTCCATGGGGCCAGCCATAGGGAAACAGATACGCAGTATTTT.

The table lists this clonotype with many counts. The chain recombines TRBV6-5 with TRBJ1-5; D uncertain. The CDR3 has 13 amino acids. Trimming stripped 6 bases from V and 4 bases from J, with 10 bases between. Germline V gives CDR1 MNHEY, CDR2 SVGAGI. The CDR3 coding sequence is TGTGCCAGCAGCCCGCAATATAATCAGCCCCAGCATTTT. Translating it yields CASSPQYNQPQHF.

The V and J genes are TRBV6-4 and TRBJ1-3, with 7 nucleotides matching TRBD1. CDR1 is MRHNA and CDR2 is SNTAGT in the germline V gene. The CDR3 contains 19 residues. The J segment lost 3 bases and the V segment lost 2 bases, leaving 16 bases of the junction unmatched. The CDR3 protein is CASSDPEKGAKDLGNTIYF. The CDR3 DNA reads TGTGCCAGCAGTGACCCCGAAAAGGGGGCGAAGGACCTTGGAAACACCATATATTTT.

The table lists this clonotype with many counts. The chain combines TRBV5-1 with TRBJ2-5, with 15 bases that match TRBD2. Germline CDR1 reads SGHRS; CDR2 reads YFSETQ. This CDR3 spans 16 amino acids. The junction had 1 base not matched to a gene; V was cut back by 3 bases and J by 1 base. CDR3 nucleotide sequence: TGCGCCAGCAGCTGGACTAGCGGGGGGGTCCAAGAGACCCAGTACTTC. Translation: CASSWTSGGVQETQYF.

Points on this clonotype: This CDR3 fails to terminate in the conserved phenylalanine or tryptophan, so it likely reflects a read error. This sequence joins TRBV28 and TRBJ2-2, with 9 bases fitting TRBD1. The CDR3 spans 15 residues. From germline, CDR1 is MDHEN and CDR2 SYDVKM. V was clipped by 8 bases and J by 6 bases; unmatched bases: 10. DNA for the CDR3: TGTGCCAGCCTCCTCATGGACAGGGGAGCCGGGGAGCTGTTTCTT. Protein product: CASLLMDRGAGELFL.

This chain links TRBV28 with TRBJ2-5; possibly TRBD1 or TRBD2 for D (5 bases each). V was pared by 5 bases and J by 4 bases, with 11 bases between. The CDR3 consists of 13 residues. Germline CDR1 MDHEN, CDR2 SYDVKM. CDR3 nucleotide sequence: TGTGCCAGCAGTCCGGCTGGGACAGAGACCCAGTACTTC. Its protein is CASSPAGTETQYF.

This clonotype was counted ten times or more. The rearrangement uses TRBV6-6 and TRBJ2-3; TRBD2 might be the D (6 bases). Trimming took off 11 bases at V and 3 bases at J, with 12 bases between the two ends. This CDR3 is built from 12 residues. The V gene's germline CDR1 is MNHNY and CDR2 SVGAGI (reference sequence). This chain's CDR3 is CAVRLVTDTQYF. The CDR3 DNA is TGTGCCGTCCGACTAGTAACAGATACGCAGTATTTT.

To note about this clonotype: A read error may explain this, as a much larger clone is one base away. As DNA, the CDR3 is TGTGCCAATAGTACGCGACAGACGGCGGCCATTCAGTACTTC. The encoded protein is CANSTRQTAAIQYF. The rearrangement links TRBV19 to TRBJ2-4; a possible D gene is TRBD1 (5 bases). The CDR3 extends over 14 amino acids. Germline assignment: CDR1 LNHDA and CDR2 SQIVND (reference sequence). Supplemented by reference TRBV19 and TRBJ2-4, the full variable domain reads DGGITQSPKYLFRKEGQNVTLSCEQNLNHDAMYWYRQDPGQGLRLIYYSQIVNDFQKGDIAEGYSVSREKKESFPLTVTSAQKNPTAFYLCANSTRQTAAIQYFGAGTRLSVL.

This clonotype was seen ten or more times. The rearrangement links TRBV19 to TRBJ2-2, with 12 positions matching TRBD2. The J segment lost 7 bases and the V segment lost 5 bases, leaving 5 bases of the junction unmatched. This CDR3 is 15 amino acids long. Germline values: CDR1 LNHDA, CDR2 SQIVND (reference sequence). CDR3 DNA: TGTGCCAGTAGTTCTAGCGGGAGGGGTTTCGGGGAGCTGTTTTTT. Translated, it gives CASSSSGRGFGELFF.